Below, 30 T cell receptor beta chains from the same sample are listed, as sequenced in a study of beta chain features in type 1 diabetes. TCRB transcripts that were expressed got sequenced, as all of the isolated RNA had been reverse transcribed. The table came from immunoSEQ multiplex PCR; TCRdb's copy has only in-frame clones and leaves some out. The table records over 700,000 clones, 17% of them present only once. Specimen: naive CD4+ T cells from blood. These receptors originate from a woman aged 18-29 years in good health.

The genes are TRBV27 and TRBJ2-2; D is perhaps TRBD1 (6 bases). V lost 3 bases and J lost 5, with 22 bases in between. CDR3 size: 18 residues. CDR1 is MNHEY, CDR2 SMNVEV, per germline (reference sequence). Written as DNA, the CDR3 is TGTGCCAGCAGTTTTCAATCGCCTCGACAGGCGCGAACCGGGGAGCTGTTTTTT. Translation gives CASSFQSPRQARTGELFF.

This clone showed up just a few times. V is TRBV4-2 and J is TRBJ2-2; D perhaps matches TRBD2 (5 bases). V lost 4 bases, J lost 6 bases, and 9 bases lay in between. Per germline, CDR1 LGHNA and CDR2 YNFKEQ. The CDR3 runs to 13 residues. The CDR3 DNA sequence: TGTGCCAGCAGCCGGACTGCATCCGGGGAGCTGTTTTTT. This encodes CASSRTASGELFF.

This clone was counted a few times. The chain is built from TRBV5-4 and TRBJ1-2; tentatively, D is TRBD1 (5 bases). The length of the CDR3 is 15 residues. Germline V gene data show CDR1 as SGHNT and CDR2 as YYREEE (reference sequence). The ends were cut back, 2 bases at V and 4 bases at J, with 15 bases in the middle. The CDR3 loop is CASSLSAGFTYGYTF. CDR3 sequence (DNA): TGTGCCAGCAGCTTATCGGCAGGGTTTACCTATGGCTACACCTTC.

The V and J genes are TRBV27 and TRBJ1-1; a weak D match, TRBD1 (5 bases). This CDR3 has 12 residues. Trimming took off 8 bases at V and 2 bases at J, with 9 bases between the two ends. The V gene's germline CDR1 is MNHEY and CDR2 SMNVEV (reference sequence). The CDR3 DNA follows: TGTGCCAGCGGGGACCGTAACACTGAAGCTTTCTTT. It is translated as CASGDRNTEAFF.

In its sample, this clone was seen a few times. The V gene is TRBV19, the J gene TRBJ2-2; the D gene is possibly TRBD2 (5 bases). Germline V lookup: CDR1 LNHDA, CDR2 SQIVND (reference sequence). The CDR3 totals 14 residues. The ends were cut back, 7 bases at V and 4 bases at J, with 13 bases in the middle. Here the CDR3 reads CASNLQRTTGELFF. The CDR3 coding sequence is TGTGCCAGTAATCTACAGCGGACCACCGGGGAGCTGTTTTTT.

V is TRBV7-3 and J is TRBJ2-3; tentatively, D is TRBD2 (6 bases). The germline V gene encodes CDR1 SGHTA and CDR2 FQGTGA. The CDR3 contains 15 residues. V was cut by 2 bases and J by 2 bases, with 11 bases left in between. CDR3 sequence: CASSLGSGFTDTQYF. As DNA, the CDR3 is TGTGCCAGCAGCTTAGGTAGCGGCTTCACAGATACGCAGTATTTT. Supplemented by reference TRBV7-3 and TRBJ2-3, the full variable domain reads GAGVSQTPSNKVTEKGKYVELRCDPISGHTALYWYRQSLGQGPEFLIYFQGTGAADDSGLPNDRFFAVRPEGSVSTLKIQRTERGDSAVYLCASSLGSGFTDTQYFGPGTRLTVL.

To note about this clone: This sample also contains other DNA sequences that code for the same CDR3. The V and J genes are TRBV5-1 and TRBJ2-7; D possibly corresponds to TRBD1 (5 bases). From germline, CDR1 is SGHRS and CDR2 YFSETQ. The CDR3 length is 11 residues. V was shortened by 6 bases and J by 3 bases, with 7 bases between the two germline ends. The CDR3 spells CASTDSYEQYF. The CDR3 DNA reads as TGCGCCAGCACAGACAGCTACGAGCAGTACTTC. The whole variable domain, remainder taken from reference TRBV5-1 and TRBJ2-7, is KAGVTQTPRYLIKTRGQQVTLSCSPISGHRSVSWYQQTPGQGLQFLFEYFSETQRNKGNFPGRFSGRQFSNSRSEMNVSTLELGDSALYLCASTDSYEQYFGPGTRLTVT.

V is TRBV6-6 and J is TRBJ1-2; 7 positions agree with TRBD1. Looked up from germline, CDR1 is MNHNY and CDR2 is SVGAGI (reference sequence). The CDR3 has 15 amino acids. Trimming cost V 10 bases and J 4 bases; bases outside gene matches: 15. The CDR3 spells CATSGQPDSLYGYTF. The CDR3 DNA is TGTGCCACCTCGGGACAGCCAGATTCACTCTATGGCTACACCTTC.

Only a few counts were recorded for this clone. The same CDR3 arises from other DNA sequences in this sample as well. The rearrangement links TRBV9 to TRBJ2-1; D gene uncertain. In germline, CDR1 is SGDLS, CDR2 YYNGEE. This CDR3 has 11 amino acids. V was pared by 0 bases and J by 8 bases, with 3 bases between. The CDR3 coding sequence is TGTGCCAGCAGCGTAGGGTATGAGCAGTTCTTC. Translated: CASSVGYEQFF.

This clone has just a few counts. This chain connects TRBV5-1 to TRBJ2-5, with D possibly matching TRBD1 (6 bases). This CDR3 region has 14 residues. V lost 6 bases and J lost 2, with 14 bases in between. Germline CDR1 reads SGHRS; CDR2 reads YFSETQ. The CDR3 loop is CASKVEGQQETQYF. The CDR3 region has the DNA TGCGCCAGCAAGGTCGAAGGACAGCAAGAGACCCAGTACTTC.

The chain carries TRBV18 and TRBJ2-7; perhaps TRBD1 as D (6 bases). Germline loops: CDR1 KGHSH, CDR2 LQKENI. CDR3 length: 15 residues. V lost 3 bases to trimming and J lost 3 bases, with 15 bases between them. The CDR3 here is CASSPEGQLGYEQYF. In DNA form, the CDR3 reads TGTGCCAGCTCACCCGAAGGACAGCTAGGCTACGAGCAGTACTTC.

This clone has more than one count but fewer than ten. This rearrangement joins TRBV5-1 to TRBJ1-2; a possible D gene is TRBD1 (5 bases). CDR1 and CDR2 (germline): SGHRS, YFSETQ. CDR3 length equals 13 residues. The germline V and J ends were trimmed by 2 bases and 12 bases, with 17 bases remaining between them. Here the CDR3 reads CASSFDGAWGNTF. The CDR3 nucleotides are TGCGCCAGCAGCTTCGATGGGGCTTGGGGTAACACCTTC.

This rearrangement joins TRBV6-5 to TRBJ2-5, with D possibly matching TRBD1 (6 bases). The CDR3 runs 14 residues. V dropped 6 bases and J dropped 0 bases, with 11 bases sitting between them. The germline V gene encodes CDR1 MNHEY and CDR2 SVGAGI. The CDR3 nucleotides are TGTGCCAGCAGCGGGACACCTAACCAAGAGACCCAGTACTTC. This encodes CASSGTPNQETQYF.

This clone appeared a few times. V and J are TRBV15 and TRBJ1-2, with TRBD1 as a possible D gene (6 bases). Trimming took off 2 bases at V and 4 bases at J, with 23 bases between the two ends. CDR1 is LNHNV, CDR2 YYDKDF, per germline (reference sequence). The CDR3 loop spans 18 amino acids. The CDR3 coding sequence is TGTGCCACCAGCAGAATCCAAAACGGGACACTTCTACCCTATGGCTACACCTTC. It translates to CATSRIQNGTLLPYGYTF.

This rearrangement joins TRBV7-3 to TRBJ2-5, with D uncertain. The CDR3 runs to 15 residues. Germline V gene data show CDR1 as SGHTA and CDR2 as FQGTGA. The V end was cut by 5 bases, the J end by 1 base, with 14 bases between. The CDR3 nucleotides read TGTGCCAGCAGCCCCATTTCAGGACGCCAAGAGACCCAGTACTTC. Amino acid sequence: CASSPISGRQETQYF. The full variable domain, with the rest looked up from reference TRBV7-3 and TRBJ2-5, is GAGVSQTPSNKVTEKGKYVELRCDPISGHTALYWYRQSLGQGPEFLIYFQGTGAADDSGLPNDRFFAVRPEGSVSTLKIQRTERGDSAVYLCASSPISGRQETQYFGPGTRLLVL.

In this sample, this clone turned up a few times. The chain carries TRBV6-1 and TRBJ2-2, with D unclear. This CDR3 has 14 amino acids. The V end was cut by 6 bases, the J end by 1 base, with 9 bases between. The germline CDR1 and CDR2 sequences are MNHNS and SASEGT. CDR3 residues: CASRDTGNTGELFF. CDR3 coding DNA: TGTGCCAGCAGGGATACCGGGAACACCGGGGAGCTGTTTTTT.

This clone occurred once. This chain connects TRBV2 to TRBJ2-1; 15 bases are a match to TRBD2. V was pared by 6 bases and J by 9 bases, with 9 bases of the junction left unmatched. Per the germline V gene, CDR1 is SNHLY and CDR2 is FYNNEI. The CDR3 extends over 16 amino acids. The CDR3 DNA sequence: TGTGCCAGCAGCGGACTAGCGGGAGGGAAGGAAGTTGAGCAGTTCTTC. It codes for CASSGLAGGKEVEQFF.

This chain connects TRBV5-6 to TRBJ1-2, with TRBD1 identical over 9 bases. Germline assignment: CDR1 SGHDT and CDR2 YYEEEE. This CDR3 contains 14 residues. Trimming removed 0 bases from V and 8 bases from J; junction bases left unmatched: 5. The CDR3 sequence is CASSLAGTGRGYTF. DNA of the CDR3: TGTGCCAGCAGCTTGGCCGGGACAGGGCGAGGCTACACCTTC.

This clone was seen a few times. The chain couples TRBV7-8 to TRBJ2-5; 12 bases are shared with TRBD2. CDR1 and CDR2 (germline): SGHVS, FQNEAQ. Germline trimming cut 2 bases from V and 5 bases from J; bases unmatched to any gene: 6. The CDR3 runs 16 residues. The CDR3 DNA reads as TGTGCCAGCAGCTTAAGACTAGCGGGAGAACGGGAGACCCAGTACTTC. As protein: CASSLRLAGERETQYF.

The chain employs TRBV14 and TRBJ2-4; 10 nucleotides line up with TRBD1. The trim removed 3 bases at V and 2 bases at J, leaving 7 bases unmatched. From germline, CDR1 is SGHDN and CDR2 FVKESK. This CDR3 spans 17 amino acids. The CDR3 region is CASSQAGTGVSKNIQYF. The DNA of the CDR3 is TGTGCCAGCAGCCAGGCAGGGACAGGGGTGTCCAAAAACATTCAGTACTTC.

This clone showed up just a few times. The rearrangement links TRBV28 to TRBJ2-2, with 8 bases matching TRBD2. The CDR3 is 14 residues long. V lost 3 bases and J lost 5; bases outside the gene matches: 2. Germline assignment: CDR1 MDHEN and CDR2 SYDVKM. The CDR3 DNA is TGTGCCAGCAGTTTCAGCGGGGGTACCGGGGAGCTGTTTTTT. The encoded protein is CASSFSGGTGELFF.

V and J are TRBV10-3 and TRBJ2-3, with 7 bases fitting TRBD2. After removal of 4 bases from V and 1 base from J, the junction contained 11 bases not matched to a gene. Germline-derived CDR1 and CDR2 are ENHRY and SYGVKD. CDR3 length equals 17 residues. The CDR3: CAISGRWGLTRTDTQYF. CDR3 nucleotides: TGTGCCATCAGTGGTCGTTGGGGACTAACACGCACAGATACGCAGTATTTT.

The chain links TRBV19 to TRBJ2-7; the match to TRBD2 covers 14 bases. CDR1 is LNHDA and CDR2 is SQIVND in the germline V gene (reference sequence). With 5 bases clipped from V and 1 base from J, the junction kept 7 bases outside the gene matches. This CDR3 spans 17 amino acids. This chain's CDR3 is CASSEGLAGDRSYEQYF. The CDR3 DNA sequence: TGTGCCAGTAGTGAGGGACTAGCGGGAGATAGATCCTACGAGCAGTACTTC. Filled out from reference TRBV19 and TRBJ2-7, the complete variable domain reads DGGITQSPKYLFRKEGQNVTLSCEQNLNHDAMYWYRQDPGQGLRLIYYSQIVNDFQKGDIAEGYSVSREKKESFPLTVTSAQKNPTAFYLCASSEGLAGDRSYEQYFGPGTRLTVT.

The table lists this clone with a few counts. The chain employs TRBV6-6 and TRBJ1-2; 7 bases fit TRBD1. This CDR3 is built from 14 residues. J lost 8 bases, V lost 2 bases, and 8 bases had no gene match. Per germline, CDR1 MNHNY and CDR2 SVGAGI (reference sequence). The DNA for the CDR3 is TGTGCCAGCAGTTACACCGACAGGGCGGACGGCTACACCTTC. As protein: CASSYTDRADGYTF.

In its sample, this clone was seen a few times. The chain recombines TRBV7-8 with TRBJ2-1; no firm D call. V was shortened by 5 bases and J by 4 bases, with 15 bases between the two germline ends. Germline CDR1 reads SGHVS; CDR2 reads FQNEAQ. This CDR3 is built from 15 residues. The CDR3 protein is CASSPRTFMYNEQFF. The CDR3 DNA is TGTGCCAGCAGCCCCCGGACCTTTATGTACAATGAGCAGTTCTTC.

This clone has a handful of counts. The chain combines TRBV5-6 with TRBJ1-1, with a weak D call TRBD1 (6 bases). V lost 7 bases, J lost 4 bases, and 20 bases lay in between. The germline CDR1 and CDR2 sequences are SGHDT and YYEEEE. The CDR3 runs to 15 residues. The CDR3 loop reads CASLTLGAYGTEAFF. The DNA for the CDR3 is TGTGCCAGCCTGACTTTGGGGGCCTACGGCACTGAAGCTTTCTTT.

This clone was found a few times. Different DNA sequences within this sample yield the same CDR3. The rearrangement links TRBV5-1 to TRBJ1-5; no clear D gene. This CDR3 is built from 14 residues. Trimming removed 0 bases from V and 4 bases from J, with 8 bases in between. The V gene's germline CDR1 is SGHRS and CDR2 YFSETQ. The CDR3 loop reads CASSLGTGNQPQHF. CDR3 coding DNA: TGCGCCAGCAGCTTGGGGACGGGGAATCAGCCCCAGCATTTT.

This clone was picked up a small number of times. The chain has TRBV4-3 and TRBJ1-3; D may be TRBD1 (5 bases). V was cut by 1 base and J by 2 bases, with 15 bases left in between. The CDR3 loop spans 17 amino acids. Germline V CDR1 and CDR2: LGHNA, YSLEER. DNA of the CDR3: TGCGCCAGCAGCCAAGCCGCGGGGCTAGGGGCTGGAAACACCATATATTTT. Translation: CASSQAAGLGAGNTIYF.

The chain has TRBV5-6 and TRBJ2-2; D is perhaps TRBD2 (6 bases). CDR1 is SGHDT, CDR2 YYEEEE, per germline. This CDR3 is 13 amino acids long. Trimming pared 4 bases from V and 7 bases from J, leaving 11 bases between. This CDR3 reads CASSPWGVGELFF. Here the CDR3 DNA reads TGTGCCAGCAGCCCTTGGGGGGTCGGGGAGCTGTTTTTT.

This clone appeared a few times. The rearrangement uses TRBV19 and TRBJ2-1; 12 bases are shared with TRBD2. With V trimmed by 4 bases and J by 0 bases, 1 base remained unmatched. The CDR3 has 16 amino acids. CDR1 LNHDA and CDR2 SQIVND come from the germline V gene (reference sequence). The CDR3 sequence is CASSRLAGDSYNEQFF. The CDR3 DNA reads as TGTGCCAGTAGTAGACTAGCGGGAGACTCCTACAATGAGCAGTTCTTC.